The clone carrying this T cell receptor (beta chain) was seen only once. Its antigen remains unknown. Assay used: immunoSEQ multiplex PCR; TCRdb lists only in-frame clones, some missing. The top ten hold approximately 0.25% of the sample, which has about 110,000 clones, around nine tenths seen once. There are 19 residues in the CDR3. The germline gives CDR1 SGHAT, CDR2 FQNNGV. V shed 5 bases and J 4 bases; nucleotides not matched to a gene: 18. This specimen belongs to a study of graft-versus-host responses after intestinal transplantation. Across the whole study: All recipients got anti-thymocyte globulin induction, then tacrolimus and steroids for approximately 3 years.

This specimen was unstimulated CD4+ T cells sorted from spleen or lymph node cells, taken before transplant. The rearrangement joins TRBV11-2 to TRBJ1-4, with 8 bases fitting TRBD1. The origin of this receptor is a human donor who was the organ donor for an intestinal transplant. CDR3 region: CASSPRYNQGQGYNEKLFF. For the CDR3, the DNA is TGTGCCAGCAGCCCCCGATATAACCAAGGACAGGGATATAATGAAAAACTGTTTTTT.